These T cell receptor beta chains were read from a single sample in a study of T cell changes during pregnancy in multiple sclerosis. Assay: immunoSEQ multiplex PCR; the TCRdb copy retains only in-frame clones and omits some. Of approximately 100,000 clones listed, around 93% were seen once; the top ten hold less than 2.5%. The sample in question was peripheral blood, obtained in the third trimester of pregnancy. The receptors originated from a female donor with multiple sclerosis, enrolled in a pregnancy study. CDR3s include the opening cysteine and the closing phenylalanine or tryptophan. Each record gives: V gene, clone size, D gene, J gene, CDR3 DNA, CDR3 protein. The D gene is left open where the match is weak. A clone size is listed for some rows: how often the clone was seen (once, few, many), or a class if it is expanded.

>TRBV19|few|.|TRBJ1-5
TGTGCCAGTGGCTTGCCCCAGCATTTT
CASGLPQHF
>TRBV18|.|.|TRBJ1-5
TGTGCCAGCTCACCACCGTCGAACCAGGGGCAGCCCCAGCATTTT
CASSPPSNQGQPQHF
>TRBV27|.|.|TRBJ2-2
TGTGCCAGCAGTTTTCGGTCCGGGGAGCTGTTTTTT
CASSFRSGELFF
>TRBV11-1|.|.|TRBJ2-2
TGTGCCAGCAGTTCCCGCCTAGGGGGGGAAACCGGGGAGCTGTTTTTT
CASSSRLGGETGELFF
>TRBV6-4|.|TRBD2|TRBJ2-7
TGTGCCAGCAGTAAAGATAGCGGGAGCTCCTACGAGCAGTACTTC
CASSKDSGSSYEQYF
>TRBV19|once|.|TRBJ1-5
TGTGCCAGTAGTATCTCGGGGGTAGGGCAGCCCCAGCATTTT
CASSISGVGQPQHF
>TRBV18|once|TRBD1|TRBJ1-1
TGTGCCAGCTCTTACGGATCAGGGGGCATGAACACTGAAGCTTTCTTT
CASSYGSGGMNTEAFF
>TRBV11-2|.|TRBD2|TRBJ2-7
TGTGCCAGCAGCTTAGATCTAGGTAGCGGGATGATTGGCGAGCAGTACTTC
CASSLDLGSGMIGEQYF
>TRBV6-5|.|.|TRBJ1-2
TGTGCCAGCAGGCTGACAGGAGCCCCTAACTATGGCTACACCTTC
CASRLTGAPNYGYTF
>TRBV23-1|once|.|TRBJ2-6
TGCGCCAGCAGTCAATCGGTAGACAGGCGCTCTGGGGCCAACGTCCTGACTTTC
CASSQSVDRRSGANVLTF
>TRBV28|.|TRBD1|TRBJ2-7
TGTGCCAGCACCCCCAGGACAGGGGAGGTGGGGGAGCAGTACTTC
CASTPRTGEVGEQYF
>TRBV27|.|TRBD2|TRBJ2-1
TGTGCCAGCAGTTCCGTAGCGGGAAATGAGCAGTTCTTC
CASSSVAGNEQFF
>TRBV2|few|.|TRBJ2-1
TGTGCCAGCAGTGAGACTACTACGCGAAATGAGCAGTTCTTC
CASSETTTRNEQFF
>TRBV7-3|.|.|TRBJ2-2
TGTGCCAGCAGCCCCGGAGGGACCGGGGAGCTGTTTTTT
CASSPGGTGELFF
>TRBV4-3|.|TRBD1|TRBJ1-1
TGCGCCAGCAGCCAAGATAGTGTGGGGACAGGAAGTGAAGCTTTCTTT
CASSQDSVGTGSEAFF
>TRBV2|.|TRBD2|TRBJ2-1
TGTGCCAGCAGGCGGCTAGCGGGAGGCTTATCCTACAATGAGCAGTTCTTC
CASRRLAGGLSYNEQFF
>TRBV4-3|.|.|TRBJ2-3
TGCGCCAGCAGCCAGAGGGGGGGGTCTGTATATACGCAGTATTTT
CASSQRGGSVYTQYF
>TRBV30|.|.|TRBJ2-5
TGTGCCTGGACAGGGGTCGCGGTGGGGACCCAGTACTTC
CAWTGVAVGTQYF
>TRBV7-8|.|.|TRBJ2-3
TGTGCCAGCAGCTCCAAGGGAGCGGTTACAGATACGCAGTATTTT
CASSSKGAVTDTQYF
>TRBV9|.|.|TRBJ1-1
TGTGCCAGCAGCGCCCCTCAGGGGAATACGGTCGTCAGTTCTTTCTTT
CASSAPQGNTVVSSFF
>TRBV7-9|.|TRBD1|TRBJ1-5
TGTGCCAGCAGCTCGACGGACAGGGAGCCCCAGCATTTT
CASSSTDREPQHF
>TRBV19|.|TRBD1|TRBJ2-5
TGTGCCAGTAGTATAAGGGGGCCTCAAGAGACCCAGTACTTC
CASSIRGPQETQYF
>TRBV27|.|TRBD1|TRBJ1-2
TGTGCCAGCATGGGACAGAATAACTATGGCTACACCTTC
CASMGQNNYGYTF
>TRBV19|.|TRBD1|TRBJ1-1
TGTGCCAGTAGTATTTACGGGACAGGGAACACTGAAGCTTTCTTT
CASSIYGTGNTEAFF
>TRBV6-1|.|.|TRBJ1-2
TGTGCCAGCAGTTCCACCCGCGGGGCTATCTACACCTTC
CASSSTRGAIYTF
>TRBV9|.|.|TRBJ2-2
TGTGCCAGCAGGGAACAGGTGGGCACCGGGGAGCTGTTTTTT
CASREQVGTGELFF
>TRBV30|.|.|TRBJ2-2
TGTGCCTGGAGGAGGCCCGATACCCTAAACACCGGGGAGCTGTTTTTT
CAWRRPDTLNTGELFF
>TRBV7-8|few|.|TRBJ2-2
TGTGCCAGCAGCTTCCTAGCGTTACACGGGGAGCTGTTTTTT
CASSFLALHGELFF
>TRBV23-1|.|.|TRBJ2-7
TGCGCCAGCACCCATCCGGGTCCTTCATTCGAGCAGTACTTC
CASTHPGPSFEQYF
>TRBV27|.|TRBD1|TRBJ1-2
TGTGCCAGCGTTGACAGGGACGGTAATGGCTACACCTTC
CASVDRDGNGYTF
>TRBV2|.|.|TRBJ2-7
TGTGCCAGCTCGCCTTGGGGGACAAGTCTGACCTACGAGCAGTACTTC
CASSPWGTSLTYEQYF
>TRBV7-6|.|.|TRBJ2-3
TGTGCCAGCAGCTTAGGGGCCTTCCATGGAGATACGCAGTATTTT
CASSLGAFHGDTQYF
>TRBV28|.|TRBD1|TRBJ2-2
TGTGCCAGCAGTTTACTAGGGACAGGGATTAACACCGGGGAGCTGTTTTTT
CASSLLGTGINTGELFF
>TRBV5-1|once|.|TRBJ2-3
TGCGCCAGCAGCTCGCCTAGTGGTTTCACAGATACGCAGTATTTT
CASSSPSGFTDTQYF
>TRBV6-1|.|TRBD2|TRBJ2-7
TGTGCCAGCAGCGAAGAGCGGGGACGCGAGCAGTACTTC
CASSEERGREQYF
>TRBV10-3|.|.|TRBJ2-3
TGTGCCATCAAGGAGAGCGGGAGCACAGATACGCAGTATTTT
CAIKESGSTDTQYF